A selection of T cell receptor beta chains follows, all from one sample in a study of cytomegalovirus exposure and HLA in healthy donors. Assay used: immunoSEQ multiplex PCR; TCRdb lists only in-frame clones, some missing. The sample contains about 140,000 clones, around 79% of which appear only once. The source material was PBMCs. Receptors originate from a young man in good health and CMV-seronegative. Each CDR3 is given with its conserved first and last residue. The D gene is left open where the match is weak. Part of the rows lack a size; the others show once, few, many or a class for expanded clones.

v_gene: TRBV18
d_gene: TRBD1
len: 13
abundance: NA
j_gene: TRBJ2-7
CDR3nt: TGTGCCAGCTCACGGGACAGGGGCAACGAGCAGTACTTC
CDR3aa: CASSRDRGNEQYF

v_gene: TRBV19
d_gene: TRBD1
len: 13
abundance: NA
j_gene: TRBJ1-1
CDR3nt: TGTGCCACTTCAGGGGGCGGAGGGACTGAAGCTTTCTTT
CDR3aa: CATSGGGGTEAFF

v_gene: TRBV12-5
d_gene: NA
len: 15
abundance: NA
j_gene: TRBJ1-6
CDR3nt: TGTGCTAGTGGTTTGGTAGTCGGGGATAATTCACCCCTCCACTTT
CDR3aa: CASGLVVGDNSPLHF

v_gene: TRBV27
d_gene: TRBD1
len: 18
abundance: NA
j_gene: TRBJ2-2
CDR3nt: TGTGCCAGCAGTTTCGGGACAGGGGGACCCCCGGGCACCGGGGAGCTGTTTTTT
CDR3aa: CASSFGTGGPPGTGELFF

v_gene: TRBV27
d_gene: TRBD1
len: 15
abundance: NA
j_gene: TRBJ1-5
CDR3nt: TGTGCCAGCAGTTTATCGCGAGGGGGCCGTCAGCCCCAGCATTTT
CDR3aa: CASSLSRGGRQPQHF

v_gene: TRBV7-9
d_gene: NA
len: 13
abundance: NA
j_gene: TRBJ1-1
CDR3nt: TGTGCCAGCAGCCTCATGCCAGGGTTGGAAGCTTTCTTT
CDR3aa: CASSLMPGLEAFF

v_gene: TRBV19
d_gene: TRBD1
len: 14
abundance: NA
j_gene: TRBJ1-1
CDR3nt: TGTGCCAGTACCCCGACAGGGATTAACACTGAAGCTTTCTTT
CDR3aa: CASTPTGINTEAFF

v_gene: TRBV10-3
d_gene: TRBD1
len: 16
abundance: NA
j_gene: TRBJ1-2
CDR3nt: TGTGCCATCAGTCCGGGACAGGGTAATGCTAACTATGGCTACACCTTC
CDR3aa: CAISPGQGNANYGYTF

v_gene: TRBV30
d_gene: NA
len: 14
abundance: NA
j_gene: TRBJ1-1
CDR3nt: TGTGCCTGGAGTGTACTTGGTTCGAGCACTGAAGCTTTCTTT
CDR3aa: CAWSVLGSSTEAFF

v_gene: TRBV10-3
d_gene: TRBD1
len: 16
abundance: NA
j_gene: TRBJ1-1
CDR3nt: TGTGCCATCAGTGAGTCGGGGACAGGGGGTGGAACTGAAGCTTTCTTT
CDR3aa: CAISESGTGGGTEAFF

v_gene: TRBV7-3
d_gene: TRBD2
len: 16
abundance: NA
j_gene: TRBJ2-1
CDR3nt: TGTGCCAGCAGCGCAGCCGGGACTAGGGGAGGCAGTGAGCAGTTCTTC
CDR3aa: CASSAAGTRGGSEQFF

v_gene: TRBV6-6
d_gene: TRBD2
len: 15
abundance: once
j_gene: TRBJ2-7
CDR3nt: TGTGCCAGCAGTTGGGGACTAGCGGGACCCTACGAGCAGTACTTC
CDR3aa: CASSWGLAGPYEQYF

v_gene: TRBV12-5
d_gene: TRBD1
len: 15
abundance: NA
j_gene: TRBJ2-3
CDR3nt: TGTGCTAGTGGTTTGAATAATCAGGGGGCAGATACGCAGTATTTT
CDR3aa: CASGLNNQGADTQYF

v_gene: TRBV10-3
d_gene: TRBD1
len: 15
abundance: NA
j_gene: TRBJ2-3
CDR3nt: TGTGCCATCCAGGACAGGGAAGAGGCTACAGATACGCAGTATTTT
CDR3aa: CAIQDREEATDTQYF